The rows below give T cell receptor beta chains drawn from one sample of a study of T cells in Graves' hyperthyroidism and ophthalmopathy. TCRdb re-analysed the multiplex PCR reads in MiXCR, keeping a single row per CDR3 protein. The sample has 450,000 to 700,000 distinct CDR3 sequences, around 46% seen once. Sequencing input: peripheral blood or thyroid tissue (not recorded which). The receptor source for this set is a woman between 18 and 30 years old with Graves' hyperthyroidism. The CDR3 runs from the conserved cysteine through the conserved F or W. A D gene is named only where the DNA matches it firmly. A row's size may be missing; if present it is once, few, many or a size class.

cdr3_aa | cdr3_nt | d_call | j_call | clone_size | v_call
CASSTSRGGFDQPQHF | TGTGCCAGTAGTACCTCCCGCGGGGGGTTCGATCAGCCCCAGCATTTT | - | TRBJ1-5 | many | TRBV19
CASSEGTRDTQYF | TGTGCCAGCAGTGAAGGGACTAGAGATACGCAGTATTTT | TRBD2 | TRBJ2-3 | many | TRBV2
CASRRDSLEGYTF | TGTGCCAGCAGGAGGGACAGCTTGGAAGGCTACACCTTC | TRBD1 | TRBJ1-2 | many | TRBV14
CASSQDSRGYGYTF | TGTGCCAGCAGCCAAGATAGTAGGGGCTATGGCTACACCTTC | - | TRBJ1-2 | many | TRBV14
CASGRNTEAFF | TGTGCCAGCGGACGGAACACTGAAGCTTTCTTT | - | TRBJ1-1 | many | TRBV5-5
CASSILAGGGEQYF | TGCGCCAGCAGCATCTTAGCGGGAGGGGGCGAGCAGTACTTC | TRBD2 | TRBJ2-7 | - | TRBV5-1
CAISEGSGKETQYF | TGTGCCATCAGTGAGGGTAGCGGGAAGGAGACCCAGTACTTC | TRBD2 | TRBJ2-5 | - | TRBV10-3
CASSLMNGANVLTF | TGTGCCAGCAGCTTAATGAACGGGGCCAACGTCCTGACTTTC | - | TRBJ2-6 | - | TRBV7-3
CASSVSSNYGYTF | TGCGCCAGCAGCGTATCATCTAACTATGGCTACACCTTC | - | TRBJ1-2 | many | TRBV5-1
CASQARWLTDTQYF | TGTGCCAGCCAAGCGAGGTGGCTCACAGATACGCAGTATTTT | - | TRBJ2-3 | - | TRBV18
CSALTEEGLGNQPQHF | TGCAGTGCCCTCACCGAGGAGGGCCTGGGCAATCAGCCCCAGCATTTT | - | TRBJ1-5 | many | TRBV20-1
CASSPDSEDPSLHF | TGTGCCAGCTCACCGGACAGTGAGGATCCTTCTCTCCACTTT | - | TRBJ1-6 | few | TRBV18
CASSLATRIYQEAQYF | TGCGCCAGCAGCTTGGCCACAAGGATCTACCAAGAGGCCCAGTACTTC | - | TRBJ2-5 | - | TRBV7-3
CARNKPYFSGDYGYTF | TGTGCCAGGAACAAACCCTATTTCTCAGGGGACTATGGCTACACCTTC | - | TRBJ1-2 | many | TRBV25-1
CATSSRDTNTYEQYF | TGTGCCACCAGCAGTCGGGACACGAATACCTACGAGCAGTACTTC | - | TRBJ2-7 | many | TRBV15
CASSHSGLASDGYTF | TGTGCCAGCAGCCATTCGGGACTAGCGTCGGATGGCTACACCTTC | - | TRBJ1-2 | - | TRBV5-5
CASSIGTVYNSPLHF | TGTGCCAGTAGTATTGGGACGGTCTATAATTCACCCCTCCACTTT | - | TRBJ1-6 | many | TRBV19
CASSPTGFGNSPLHF | TGTGCCAGCAGCCCGACAGGGTTCGGAAATTCACCCCTCCACTTT | TRBD1 | TRBJ1-6 | - | TRBV7-2
CASSEVGRMTSGRYSPDYEQYF | TGTGCCAGCAGTGAAGTTGGACGCATGACTAGCGGGAGGTATTCCCCCGACTACGAGCAGTACTTC | TRBD2 | TRBJ2-7 | many | TRBV2
CSAIWGTGNTIYF | TGCAGTGCTATATGGGGAACCGGAAACACCATATATTTT | - | TRBJ1-3 | many | TRBV20-1
CASSRGTGVGANVLTF | TGTGCCAGCAGCCGGGGGACAGGGGTTGGGGCCAACGTCCTGACTTTC | TRBD1 | TRBJ2-6 | - | TRBV7-9
CSATQAGAYEQYF | TGCAGTGCCACCCAAGCGGGTGCCTACGAGCAGTACTTC | - | TRBJ2-7 | few | TRBV20-1
CASSQTRSNQPQHF | TGCGCCAGCAGCCAAACTCGTAGCAATCAGCCCCAGCATTTT | - | TRBJ1-5 | - | TRBV4-3
CASSLGTLGEKLFF | TGTGCCAGCAGTTTGGGGACTTTGGGTGAAAAACTGTTTTTT | - | TRBJ1-4 | many | TRBV12-3/TRBV12-4
CASKTGVFGYGYTF | TGTGCCAGCAAAACAGGGGTCTTCGGTTATGGCTACACCTTC | TRBD1 | TRBJ1-2 | - | TRBV2
CSAAPGQGVYNEQFF | TGCAGTGCTGCTCCGGGACAGGGGGTTTACAATGAGCAGTTCTTC | TRBD1 | TRBJ2-1 | - | TRBV20-1
CATSSTTGTGANVLTF | TGTGCCACCAGCAGTACGACAGGGACGGGGGCCAACGTCCTGACTTTC | TRBD1 | TRBJ2-6 | few | TRBV15
CATSDLGGQGVNTIYF | TGTGCCACCAGTGATTTAGGGGGACAGGGGGTAAACACCATATATTTT | TRBD1 | TRBJ1-3 | few | TRBV24-1
CASSQDGRPHVYEQYF | TGCGCCAGCAGCCAAGATGGGAGACCGCATGTGTACGAGCAGTACTTC | - | TRBJ2-7 | many | TRBV4-1
CASSARPPIVGYTF | TGTGCCAGTAGTGCGCGCCCCCCGATTGTCGGCTACACCTTC | - | TRBJ1-2 | few | TRBV19
CASSLGQRNTGELYF | TGCGCCAGCAGCTTGGGACAGAGGAACACCGGGGAGCTGTACTTC | - | TRBJ2-7 | - | TRBV5-1
CASSYKAGASEQYF | TGTGCCAGCAGTTACAAAGCGGGAGCTTCCGAGCAGTACTTC | TRBD2 | TRBJ2-7 | many | TRBV6-6